These 18 T cell receptor beta chains were all obtained from the same sample, sequenced in a study of monozygotic twins with inflammatory bowel disease (dated 2019 in TCRdb). The library relied on 5' RACE. TCRdb names Illumina HiSeq 2500 as the instrument used. The reads went through TCRdb reprocessing, and each CDR3 protein sequence gets one entry with no DNA. The sample's records list 440,000 or so distinct CDR3 sequences. Jointly, the top ten make up about 2.3% of the sample. The sample taken for sequencing was blood. Every receptor here comes from a human donor with ulcerative colitis or Crohn's disease, or a healthy co-twin of an affected twin (not recorded which).

This chain uses TRBV19 with TRBJ2-1; TCRdb names TRBD1, which stays unverified in the absence of DNA. This CDR3 spans 15 amino acids. CDR1 is LNHDA and CDR2 is SQIVND in the germline V gene (reference sequence). CDR3 amino acids: CASSFDRSSQNEQFF.

The V and J genes are TRBV3-1 and TRBJ2-5; TCRdb proposes TRBD2, but this gene call is untestable without DNA. Germline assignment: CDR1 LGHDT and CDR2 YNNKEL (reference sequence). The CDR3 covers 16 residues. The CDR3 region is CASSRPLLAGEETQYF.

V usage is TRBV4-1 and J usage is TRBJ2-2. The CDR3 has 15 amino acids. Germline CDR1 and CDR2: MGHRA and YSYEKL. CDR3 residues: CASSQERLGTGELFF.

The rearrangement uses TRBV6-1 and TRBJ2-1; the D call from TCRdb, TRBD1, cannot be confirmed without DNA. This CDR3 contains 14 residues. CDR1 is MNHNS and CDR2 is SASEGT in the germline V gene. The chain's CDR3 is CASSPQGITNEQFF.

The chain links TRBV15 to TRBJ2-2. The germline V gene has CDR1 LNHNV and CDR2 YYDKDF (reference sequence). CDR3 length: 13 residues. CDR3 protein: CATSTRNTGELFF.

The gene calls are TRBV5-1 and TRBJ2-1. The germline V gene has CDR1 SGHRS and CDR2 YFSETQ. This CDR3 region has 18 residues. The CDR3: CASSTESLAGVFYNEQFF. The full variable domain, rest sourced from reference TRBV5-1 and TRBJ2-1, is KAGVTQTPRYLIKTRGQQVTLSCSPISGHRSVSWYQQTPGQGLQFLFEYFSETQRNKGNFPGRFSGRQFSNSRSEMNVSTLELGDSALYLCASSTESLAGVFYNEQFFGPGTRLTVL.

The chain employs TRBV11-2 and TRBJ2-1. The CDR3 is 15 amino acids. Germline CDR1 and CDR2: SGHAT and FQNNGV. This CDR3 is CASSRISTYYNEQFF.

The J gene is TRBJ1-3, the V gene TRBV2. Germline values: CDR1 SNHLY, CDR2 FYNNEI. CDR3 size: 15 residues. CDR3 residues: CASSGEGSSGNTIYF.

V and J are TRBV11-2 and TRBJ2-5; TCRdb designates TRBD2, a call that cannot be tested without DNA. This CDR3 comprises 15 residues. Germline CDR1 is SGHAT and CDR2 is FQNNGV. This chain's CDR3 is CASSLWELGRETQYF. Supplemented by reference TRBV11-2 and TRBJ2-5, the full variable domain reads EAGVAQSPRYKIIEKRQSVAFWCNPISGHATLYWYQQILGQGPKLLIQFQNNGVVDDSQLPKDRFSAERLKGVDSTLKIQPAKLEDSAVYLCASSLWELGRETQYFGPGTRLLVL.

The gene calls are TRBV5-1 and TRBJ2-2. Germline V CDR1 and CDR2: SGHRS, YFSETQ. This CDR3 has 16 amino acids. The CDR3 is CASSLAPGSNTGELFF. Drawing the rest from reference TRBV5-1 and TRBJ2-2, the complete variable domain is KAGVTQTPRYLIKTRGQQVTLSCSPISGHRSVSWYQQTPGQGLQFLFEYFSETQRNKGNFPGRFSGRQFSNSRSEMNVSTLELGDSALYLCASSLAPGSNTGELFFGEGSRLTVL.

V and J are TRBV12-3 or TRBV12-4 and TRBJ2-7. This CDR3 is 14 amino acids long. The CDR3 reads CASSYSDSSYEQYF.

The V call is TRBV27, the J call TRBJ2-3; no DNA is available, so the TRBD1 call from TCRdb remains unchecked. The CDR3 has 18 amino acids. CDR1 and CDR2 (germline): MNHEY, SMNVEV (reference sequence). The CDR3: CASSLRGFGQVSTDTQYF.

This chain uses TRBV27 with TRBJ1-2; with no DNA, the TCRdb D assignment of TRBD1 cannot be verified. The CDR3 is 17 amino acids. Germline CDR1 reads MNHEY; CDR2 reads SMNVEV (reference sequence). CDR3 loop: CASSSTQGSLRYDGYTF.

CDR3 sequence: CASSLTGTNEQFF. This chain connects TRBV5-1 to TRBJ2-1; no DNA is available, so the TRBD1 call from TCRdb remains unchecked. Germline loops: CDR1 SGHRS, CDR2 YFSETQ. The CDR3 has 13 residues.

The V gene is TRBV7-9, the J gene TRBJ2-1; TCRdb's D call, TRBD2, is unchecked because there is no DNA. This CDR3 has 15 residues. Germline CDR1 SEHNR, CDR2 FQNEAQ (reference sequence). The CDR3 protein is CASSSWRGVYNEQFF.

This chain uses TRBV10-2 with TRBJ1-5; TCRdb outputs TRBD1, but without DNA this stays unchecked. CDR1 WSHSY and CDR2 SAAADI come from the germline V gene. The CDR3 totals 15 residues. The CDR3 here is CASSESGQGHQPQHF.

This chain uses TRBV28 with TRBJ2-2; TCRdb proposes TRBD1, but this gene call is untestable without DNA. This CDR3 has 12 residues. In germline, CDR1 is MDHEN, CDR2 SYDVKM. The CDR3 here is CAIGGFTGELFF.

The gene calls are TRBV4-1 and TRBJ2-7; TCRdb selects TRBD1, and the lack of DNA leaves this call unchecked. The CDR3 runs 18 residues. CDR1 is MGHRA, CDR2 YSYEKL, per germline. CDR3 residues: CASSPRDRSVTGSYEQYF.